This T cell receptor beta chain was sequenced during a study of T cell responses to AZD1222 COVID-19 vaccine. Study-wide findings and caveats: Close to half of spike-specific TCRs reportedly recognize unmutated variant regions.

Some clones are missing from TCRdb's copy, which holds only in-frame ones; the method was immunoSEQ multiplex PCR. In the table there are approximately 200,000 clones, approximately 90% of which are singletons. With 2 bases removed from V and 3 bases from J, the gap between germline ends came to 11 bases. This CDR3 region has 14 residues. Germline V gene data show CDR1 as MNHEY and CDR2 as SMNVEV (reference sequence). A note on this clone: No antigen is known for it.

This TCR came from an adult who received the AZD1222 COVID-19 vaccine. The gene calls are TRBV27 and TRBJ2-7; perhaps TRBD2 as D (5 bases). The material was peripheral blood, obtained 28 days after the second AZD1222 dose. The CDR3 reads CASSLEGPRYEQYF. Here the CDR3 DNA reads TGTGCCAGCAGTTTAGAGGGCCCCCGCTACGAGCAGTACTTC.